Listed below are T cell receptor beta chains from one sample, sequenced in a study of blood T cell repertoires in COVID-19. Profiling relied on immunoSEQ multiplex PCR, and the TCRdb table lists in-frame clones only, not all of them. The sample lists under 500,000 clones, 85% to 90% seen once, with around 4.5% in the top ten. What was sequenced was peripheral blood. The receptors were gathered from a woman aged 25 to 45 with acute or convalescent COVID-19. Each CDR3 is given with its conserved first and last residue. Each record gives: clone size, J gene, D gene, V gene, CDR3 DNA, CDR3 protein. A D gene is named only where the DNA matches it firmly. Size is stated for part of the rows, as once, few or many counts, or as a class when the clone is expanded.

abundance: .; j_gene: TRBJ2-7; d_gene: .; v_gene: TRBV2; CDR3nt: TGTGCCAGCAGGAGACAGGTGGCCTACGAGCAGTACTTC; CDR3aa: CASRRQVAYEQYF
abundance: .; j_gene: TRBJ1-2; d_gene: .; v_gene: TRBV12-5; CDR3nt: TGTGCTAGTGGTTTGTTTCCAGGGCGGTCGGAGGGCTACACCTTC; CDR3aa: CASGLFPGRSEGYTF
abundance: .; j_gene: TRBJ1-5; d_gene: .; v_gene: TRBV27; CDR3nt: TGTGCCAGCAGGGAGGGCGTGAGCAATCAGCCCCAGCATTTT; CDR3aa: CASREGVSNQPQHF
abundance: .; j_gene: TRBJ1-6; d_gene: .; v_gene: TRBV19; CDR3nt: TGTGCCAGTAGTATAGACAGAGGAGATTCACCCCTCCACTTT; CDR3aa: CASSIDRGDSPLHF
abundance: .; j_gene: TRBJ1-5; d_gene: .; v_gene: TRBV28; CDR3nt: TGTGCCAGCAGTTTGGGGGGAGATCAGCCCCAGCATTTT; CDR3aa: CASSLGGDQPQHF
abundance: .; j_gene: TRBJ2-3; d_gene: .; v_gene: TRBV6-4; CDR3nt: TGTGCCAGCAGTTATATACAGGGTAACGGTCGCACAGATACGCAGTATTTT; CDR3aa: CASSYIQGNGRTDTQYF
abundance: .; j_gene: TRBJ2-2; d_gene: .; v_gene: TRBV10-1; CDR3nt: TGCGCCAGCAGCGGGGGAGGACGGACGAACACCGGGGAGCTGTTTTTT; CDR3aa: CASSGGGRTNTGELFF
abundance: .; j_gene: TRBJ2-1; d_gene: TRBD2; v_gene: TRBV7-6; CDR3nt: TGTGCCAGCAGCCCAACTAGCGGGGGGGCGGCTGAGCAGTTCTTC; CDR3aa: CASSPTSGGAAEQFF
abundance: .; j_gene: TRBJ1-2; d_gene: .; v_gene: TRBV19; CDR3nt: TGTGCCAGTAGTATCCGGTCAGGTCCTGATGGCTACACCTTC; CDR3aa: CASSIRSGPDGYTF
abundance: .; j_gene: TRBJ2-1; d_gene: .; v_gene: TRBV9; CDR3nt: TGTGCCAGCAGCGTCGACAGAACCTACAATGAGCAGTTCTTC; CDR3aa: CASSVDRTYNEQFF
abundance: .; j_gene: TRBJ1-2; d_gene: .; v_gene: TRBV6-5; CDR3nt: TGTGCCAGCATAGGGGGTACAGGCTATGGCTACACCTTC; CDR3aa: CASIGGTGYGYTF
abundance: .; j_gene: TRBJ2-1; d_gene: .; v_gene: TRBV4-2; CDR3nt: TGTGCCAGCAGCCAAGAAAGGGGGGGCCCCTACAATGAGCAGTTCTTC; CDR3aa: CASSQERGGPYNEQFF
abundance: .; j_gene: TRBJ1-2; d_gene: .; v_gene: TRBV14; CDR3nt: TGTGCCAGCAGCCAAGAACGCACGCCGGGTGGCTATGGCTACACCTTC; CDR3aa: CASSQERTPGGYGYTF
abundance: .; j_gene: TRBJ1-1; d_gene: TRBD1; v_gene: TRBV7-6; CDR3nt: TGTGCCAGCAGCCCGCGGACAGGGGGCAACACTGAAGCTTTCTTT; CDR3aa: CASSPRTGGNTEAFF
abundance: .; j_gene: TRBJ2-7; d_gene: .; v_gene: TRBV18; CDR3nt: TGTGCCAGCTCACCCTACAACCCGGGGTCGGGTGACGAGCAGTACTTC; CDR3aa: CASSPYNPGSGDEQYF
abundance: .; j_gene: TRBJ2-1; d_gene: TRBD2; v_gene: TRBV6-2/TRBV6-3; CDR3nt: TGTGCCAGCAGTGACTACCTAGCGGGGAAATACAATGAGCAGTTCTTC; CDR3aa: CASSDYLAGKYNEQFF
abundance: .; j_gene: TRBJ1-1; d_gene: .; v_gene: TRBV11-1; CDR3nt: TGTGCCAGCAGCTTACAACCCAGGCTTGAAGCTTTCTTT; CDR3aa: CASSLQPRLEAFF
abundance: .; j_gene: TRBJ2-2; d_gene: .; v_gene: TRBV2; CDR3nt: TGTGCCAGCAGACTCGGGACTCATAACACCGGGGAGCTGTTTTTT; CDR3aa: CASRLGTHNTGELFF
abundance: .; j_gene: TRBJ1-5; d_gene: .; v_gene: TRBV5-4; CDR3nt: TGTGCCAGCAGCTCAGACAGGAATCAGCCCCAGCATTTT; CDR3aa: CASSSDRNQPQHF
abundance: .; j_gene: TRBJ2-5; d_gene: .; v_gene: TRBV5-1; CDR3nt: TGCGCCAGTCAAGCGGATGACCAAGAGACCCAGTACTTC; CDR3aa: CASQADDQETQYF
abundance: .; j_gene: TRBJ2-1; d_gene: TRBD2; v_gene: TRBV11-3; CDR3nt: TGTGCCAGCAGCCCCGGACTAGCGGGGGCCATAGACAATGAGCAGTTCTTC; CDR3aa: CASSPGLAGAIDNEQFF
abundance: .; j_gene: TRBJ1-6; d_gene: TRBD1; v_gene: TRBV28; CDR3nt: TGTGCCAGCATGAGACAGGGGGCTTTTGATTCACCCCTCCACTTT; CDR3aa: CASMRQGAFDSPLHF
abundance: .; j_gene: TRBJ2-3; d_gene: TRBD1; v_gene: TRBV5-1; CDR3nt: TGCGCCAGCAGCTCACACCGAGGGACAGGGCTCACAGATACGCAGTATTTT; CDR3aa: CASSSHRGTGLTDTQYF
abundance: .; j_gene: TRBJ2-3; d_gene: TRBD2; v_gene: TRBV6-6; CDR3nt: TGTGCCAGCAGTCCCTGGACTAGCGGGGGGGGTCAAGATACGCAGTATTTT; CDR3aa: CASSPWTSGGGQDTQYF
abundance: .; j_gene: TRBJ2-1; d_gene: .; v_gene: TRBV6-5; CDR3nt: TGTGCCAGCAGTTACTCGAGACACCCCTACAATGAGCAGTTCTTC; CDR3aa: CASSYSRHPYNEQFF
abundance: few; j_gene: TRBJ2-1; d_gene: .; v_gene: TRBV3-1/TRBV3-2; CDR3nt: TGTGCCAGCAGCCGTAACAGGAATGAGCAGTTCTTC; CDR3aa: CASSRNRNEQFF
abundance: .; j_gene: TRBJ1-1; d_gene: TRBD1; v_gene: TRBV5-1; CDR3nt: TGCGCCAGCAGCGCAGGGGGGACTGAAGCTTTCTTT; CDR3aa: CASSAGGTEAFF
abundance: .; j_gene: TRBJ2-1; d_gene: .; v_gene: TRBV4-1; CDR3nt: TGCGCCAGCAGCCGCTCGGGGGAGGTGGAGCAGTTCTTC; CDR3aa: CASSRSGEVEQFF
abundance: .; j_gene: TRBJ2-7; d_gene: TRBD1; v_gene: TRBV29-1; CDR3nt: TGCAGCGTTAGACAGGGGGGCTCCTACGAGCAGTACTTC; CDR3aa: CSVRQGGSYEQYF
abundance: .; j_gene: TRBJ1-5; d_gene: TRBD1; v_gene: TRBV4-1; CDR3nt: TGCGCCAGCAGCCTGGGACAGGGGGATCAGCCCCAGCATTTT; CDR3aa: CASSLGQGDQPQHF
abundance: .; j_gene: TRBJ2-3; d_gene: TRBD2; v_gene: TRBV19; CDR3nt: TGTGCCAGTAGTATAGAATCTAGCGGGGGTGATACGCAGTATTTT; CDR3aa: CASSIESSGGDTQYF
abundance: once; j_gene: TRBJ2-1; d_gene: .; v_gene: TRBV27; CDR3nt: TGTGCCAGCAGTTTATCGATCTCTTCGGGGGAGTTTTACAATGAGCAGTTCTTC; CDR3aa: CASSLSISSGEFYNEQFF
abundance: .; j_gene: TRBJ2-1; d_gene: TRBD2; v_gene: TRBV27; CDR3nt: TGTGCCAGCAGTCCCTCCCCGGGCGGGGGGGCCAATGAGCAGTTCTTC; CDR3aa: CASSPSPGGGANEQFF
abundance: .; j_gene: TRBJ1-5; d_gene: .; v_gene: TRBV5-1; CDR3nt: TGCGCCAGCAGCCTGGGGACAAATAGCAATCAGCCCCAGCATTTT; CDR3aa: CASSLGTNSNQPQHF
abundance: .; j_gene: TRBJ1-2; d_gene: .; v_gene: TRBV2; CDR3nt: TGTGCCACAAGACAGACAGATAACTATGGCTACACCTTC; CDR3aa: CATRQTDNYGYTF